This TCR beta chain was recorded in a study of cytotoxic CD8 clonotypes in ibrutinib-treated CLL. Study overall: Results showed about 24 partial and 2 complete responses; following median roughly 68 months, approximately 14 remained remitted, about 12 advanced.

The data were produced by immunoSEQ multiplex PCR, yet TCRdb's version contains in-frame clones alone and is incomplete. The sample carries some 130,000 clones, 76% recorded once. The clonotype was recovered from a human donor with chronic lymphocytic leukemia. This sample comprised PBMCs, obtained after 24 months of ibrutinib treatment.

CDR3 loop: CASSHRGADTGELFF. Written as DNA, the CDR3 is TGTGCCAGCAGCCACAGGGGAGCGGACACCGGGGAGCTGTTTTTT. The chain has TRBV7-9 and TRBJ2-2; 7 bases are a match to TRBD1. The CDR3 spans 15 residues. Germline CDR1 reads SEHNR; CDR2 reads FQNEAQ (reference sequence). J lost 3 bases, V lost 5 bases, and 6 bases had no gene match.